This T cell receptor (beta chain) is drawn from a study of shared clonotypes between healthy human individuals (dated by TCRdb to between 2020 and 2021). As for the study more broadly: The cohort included three men and a couple of women between 18 and 49 years of age. For each donor, CD4 naive and CD4 memory were each given three plates, CD8 naive was given two plates, and CD8 memory was given one plate. Between about 0.9 and 10 billion PBMCs per donor were obtained by leukapheresis. To estimate repertoire size and how much clonotype sharing occurs between individuals, the study deeply sequenced the blood TCR repertoires of five healthy adults. Different laboratories and diverse techniques were used to prepare libraries and sequence TCR repertoires, to increase sequencing depth and limit assay-specific biases.

Paper-wide results and their limitations: Pairwise subsampling indicated that sequencing depth was expected to affect the degree of clonotype sharing among donors. Naive subsets generally had larger estimated clonotype richness than memory subsets. Only blood was sampled, and tissue TCR repertoires likely differ from those in blood. Incomplete sequencing was indicated by rarefaction of sorted-subset datasets, despite the large sequencing depth. Across several donors, about 5% of naive CD4, 3% to 3.5% of naive CD8, about 2.3% of memory CD4, and under 0.45% of memory CD8 clonotypes were shared. Compared with non-shared clonotypes, clonotypes shared by all four sorted-subset donors had higher generation probabilities. The small number of donors limited the genetic and exposure-history diversity represented.

TCR CDR3 regions were amplified from genomic DNA by multiplex PCR using the deep immunoSEQ assay. Extracted genomic DNA from each cell subset was spread evenly across all wells of several immunoSEQ 96-well plates, with each plate serving as a replicate. Each replicate PCR for sorted subsets received around 0.2 ug genomic DNA, equal to about 30,000 T cell genomes. The purified libraries were quantified using a Qubit 3.0 fluorometer, sized with a Bioanalyzer 2100, and then quantified again using the KAPA Library Quantification kit. Each immunoSEQ 96-well plate was sequenced on its own single-read 150-cycle Illumina NextSeq 550 flow cell. In the source study's methods: Because the immunoSEQ output included only junctional sequences and no quality scores, the filtering could not be the same as the filtering used for full-length reads. Sequences were annotated with PyIR, a Python wrapper for IgBLAST v1.9, using IMGT germline references to assign V/J genes and CDR3. Any read was removed if the V/J assignment was weak (E-value above 1e-6), the CDR3 was missing, or the read contained stop codons, out-of-frame junctions, or ambiguous translated residues. V3J clonotypes were defined by identical inferred V gene, J gene, and CDR3 amino acid sequence. Percentage overlap between repertoires was computed as shared unique clonotypes divided by the size of the smaller repertoire. Richness of each repertoire was evaluated using RTK rarefaction, the Chao1 estimator, and Recon v2.1 estimates of unobserved clonotypes. Generation probabilities for all TCRbeta clonotypes obtained by the gDNA method from four donors were computed using OLGA. Not all clones reach the TCRdb copy of this immuneACCESS table, which keeps in-frame sequences only. Checked studies attribute under half of the gap to unresolved V genes and leave the rest unexplained. That table is the source of V, J and clone size, and D and trimming were worked out from the DNA. This sample comprises some 2,100,000 clones, roughly 91% of them detected only once. Around 1.7% of the sample rests with the top ten.

CD8 naive samples consisted of CD45RO-negative cells that were positively selected for CCR7, yielding a CD45RA+CCR7+ population without TemRA cells. Donors were healthy HIV-negative adults with no recently reported acute infections or vaccinations. All donors were Caucasian adults living in Nashville, Tennessee, USA. After blood collection by leukapheresis, PBMCs were isolated using Ficoll-Histopaque density gradient centrifugation and then cryopreserved in the vapor phase of liquid nitrogen. Analytical flow cytometry was used to check the purity and quantity of each magnetically sorted T cell population. From each sorted fraction, genomic DNA was isolated and quantified by UV absorbance on a Nanodrop 2000c. Turning to this clone: Its antigen is unknown. Base qualities are not at hand, and no much larger clone is one base apart.

V sheds 6 bases and J sheds 2 bases, leaving 10 bases between their ends. CDR1 and CDR2, per the germline V gene (reference sequence), are SEHNR and FQNEAQ. Including the terminal cysteine and phenylalanine, the CDR3 comprises 13 residues. The only DNA kept is the CDR3, 39 bases in frame from the first base. The chain links TRBV7-9 with TRBJ2-5; no D gene can be assigned with confidence. The TCR was taken from a man aged 18-30 years in good health. Some clones in this sample may be carry-over from other donors' samples. The sequenced material came from naive CD8+ T cells from PBMCs. The cell subset or site label on this specimen signifies: CD45RA+CCR7+. The CDR3 reads CASRNGVQETQYF. The bases are TGTGCCAGCAGAAATGGGGTACAAGAGACCCAGTACTTC.